The sequence of this T cell receptor beta chain was determined in a study of T-cell memory formation after mild COVID-19. As to this clonotype: What it binds is not known.

TCRdb analysed the 5' RACE reads with MiXCR anew, one entry per CDR3 protein. The sample has around 220,000 distinct CDR3 sequences, approximately 16% seen once. This CDR3 contains 14 residues. Germline V CDR1 and CDR2: ENHRY, SYGVKD. V shed 6 bases, J shed 3 bases, and the junction held 6 bases outside the gene matches. Study results and caveats: Prior to infection, memory already included some responding clones, suggesting cross-reactive memory joined. Shrinking CD4+ clones resided mostly in CM and EM, and CD8+ ones in EMRA.

The TCR comes from a man between 18 and 29 years old who had mild COVID-19 (a few samples of this study predate the infection). Cell type and time point are not known. The chain is built from TRBV10-3 and TRBJ2-7; 9 bases agree with TRBD1. Sequencing was performed on PBMCs or a T cell subset sorted from them (not recorded which). CDR3 coding DNA: TGTGCCATCAGCCCACAGGGGGCAAACTACGAGCAGTACTTC. Residues: CAISPQGANYEQYF.